Shown below are 15 T cell receptor beta chains from a single sample sequenced in a study of CD8+CD57+ T cells in acquired aplastic anemia. TCR beta VDJ combinations and CDR3 sequences were profiled from genomic DNA. TCRdb reprocessed the reads via MiXCR and lists one record per CDR3 protein. The sample consists of 150,000 to 200,000 distinct CDR3 sequences, 64% of them appearing once. Source material: sorted CD4+, CD8+, or CD8+CD57+ T cells (not recorded which) from PBMCs. These receptor sequences come from a human donor with severe aplastic anemia or a healthy control (not recorded which).

This chain links TRBV7-3 with TRBJ2-6; D is perhaps TRBD1 (5 bases). The CDR3 loop spans 16 amino acids. Looked up from germline, CDR1 is SGHTA and CDR2 is FQGTGA. V was clipped by 2 bases and J by 0 bases, with 8 bases between them. For the CDR3, the DNA is TGTGCCAGCAGCTTAGGTAGGGGCTCTGGGGCCAACGTCCTGACTTTC. Translating gives CASSLGRGSGANVLTF. The entire variable domain, with the rest obtained from reference TRBV7-3 and TRBJ2-6, is as follows: GAGVSQTPSNKVTEKGKYVELRCDPISGHTALYWYRQSLGQGPEFLIYFQGTGAADDSGLPNDRFFAVRPEGSVSTLKIQRTERGDSAVYLCASSLGRGSGANVLTFGAGSRLTVL.

J is TRBJ2-1 and V is TRBV5-1; a possible D gene is TRBD2 (5 bases). V dropped 0 bases and J dropped 10 bases, with 11 bases sitting between them. The CDR3 runs 13 residues. CDR1 is SGHRS, CDR2 YFSETQ, per germline. CDR3 nucleotides: TGCGCCAGCAGCTTGGGGACTTCCTACGAGCAGTTCTTC. Translation: CASSLGTSYEQFF.

V and J are TRBV10-3 and TRBJ2-7; the match to TRBD2 covers 8 bases. In germline, CDR1 is ENHRY, CDR2 SYGVKD. The length of the CDR3 is 14 residues. V trimming: 6 bases; J trimming: 5 bases; junction bases outside the gene matches: 9. The CDR3 region has the DNA TGTGCCATCAGAGTAGCGGGGACGGGGAACGAGCAGTACTTC. Translation gives CAIRVAGTGNEQYF.

The sample holds many counts of this clonotype. The gene calls are TRBV11-2 and TRBJ1-5; D uncertain. The length of the CDR3 is 18 residues. Trimming removed 0 bases from V and 0 bases from J, with 15 bases in between. Looked up from germline, CDR1 is SGHAT and CDR2 is FQNNGV. The CDR3 here is CASSLDRGGRYSNQPQHF. CDR3 sequence (DNA): TGTGCCAGCAGCTTAGATCGAGGAGGGAGGTATAGCAATCAGCCCCAGCATTTT.

The chain joins TRBV7-6 to TRBJ2-2, with D possibly TRBD1 on 7 matching bases. The CDR3 totals 16 residues. Looked up from germline, CDR1 is SGHVS and CDR2 is FNYEAQ. V was trimmed by 1 base and J by 1 base, leaving 10 bases between them. The CDR3 nucleotides are TGTGCCAGCAGCTTAGGGCAGGGGGGGAACACCGGGGAGCTGTTTTTT. Encoded protein: CASSLGQGGNTGELFF. Based on the CDR3 plus reference TRBV7-6 and TRBJ2-2, the full variable domain is GAGVSQSPRYKVTKRGQDVALRCDPISGHVSLYWYRQALGQGPEFLTYFNYEAQQDKSGLPNDRFSAERPEGSISTLTIQRTEQRDSAMYRCASSLGQGGNTGELFFGEGSRLTVL.

Ten or more counts support this clonotype. This sequence joins TRBV12-3 or TRBV12-4 and TRBJ2-2, with 7 bases fitting TRBD1. CDR3 length equals 15 residues. J gave up 7 bases and V 3 bases, and 8 bases lay outside the gene matches. The CDR3 reads CASSFWDSFNGELFF. The CDR3 bases are TGTGCCAGCAGTTTCTGGGACAGCTTTAACGGGGAGCTGTTTTTT.

This clonotype came up many times. This rearrangement joins TRBV30 to TRBJ1-1; 10 bases are a match to TRBD1. Germline V lookup: CDR1 GTSNPN, CDR2 SVGIG (reference sequence). V gave up 2 bases and J gave up 6 bases; unmatched junction bases: 6. The CDR3 runs to 14 residues. The CDR3, as DNA: TGTGCCTGGAGTTGGGGGACAGGGGACGCTGAAGCTTTCTTT. Its protein is CAWSWGTGDAEAFF. Full variable domain (missing parts from reference TRBV30 and TRBJ1-1): SQTIHQWPATLVQPVGSPLSLECTVEGTSNPNLYWYRQAAGRGLQLLFYSVGIGQISSEVPQNLSASRPQDRQFILSSKKLLLSDSGFYLCAWSWGTGDAEAFFGQGTRLTVV.

In its sample, this clonotype was seen a few times. The chain combines TRBV2 with TRBJ1-6; D is possibly TRBD1 (5 bases). CDR3 length: 13 residues. In germline, CDR1 is SNHLY, CDR2 FYNNEI. V was cut by 7 bases and J by 7 bases, with 11 bases left in between. This CDR3 is CASTSGGNSPLHF. The DNA for the CDR3 is TGTGCCAGCACTTCCGGGGGGAATTCACCCCTCCACTTT.

The gene calls are TRBV29-1 and TRBJ2-5; 10 bases map to TRBD1. CDR3 length equals 14 residues. Per the germline V gene, CDR1 is SQVTM and CDR2 is ANQGSEA. The V segment lost 6 bases and the J segment 5 bases; nucleotides outside the gene matches: 9. CDR3 sequence (DNA): TGCAGCGTAAGACAGGGGGCTGGAGCGGAGACCCAGTACTTC. This sequence encodes CSVRQGAGAETQYF. The whole variable domain, filled in from reference TRBV29-1 and TRBJ2-5, reads SAVISQKPSRDICQRGTSLTIQCQVDSQVTMMFWYRQQPGQSLTLIATANQGSEATYESGFVIDKFPISRPNLTFSTLTVSNMSPEDSSIYLCSVRQGAGAETQYFGPGTRLLVL.

This sequence joins TRBV20-1 and TRBJ2-1; 9 positions agree with TRBD2. The CDR3 loop spans 15 amino acids. Germline V gene data show CDR1 as DFQATT and CDR2 as SNEGSKA (reference sequence). Unmatched junction bases numbered 4, after V lost 1 base and J lost 3 bases. The CDR3 loop reads CSARVTSGHYNEQFF. In nucleotides, the CDR3 is TGCAGTGCTAGAGTAACTAGCGGGCACTACAATGAGCAGTTCTTC.

The V and J genes are TRBV7-9 and TRBJ2-3; D is perhaps TRBD2 (5 bases). The CDR3 covers 14 residues. The V and J ends lost 10 bases and 0 bases respectively, with 14 bases between them. The germline gives CDR1 SEHNR, CDR2 FQNEAQ (reference sequence). DNA of the CDR3: TGTGCCACACTAGTGGGAGCTAGCACAGATACGCAGTATTTT. Amino acids: CATLVGASTDTQYF. Together with reference TRBV7-9 and TRBJ2-3, the CDR3 gives the full variable domain: DTGVSQNPRHKITKRGQNVTFRCDPISEHNRLYWYRQTLGQGPEFLTYFQNEAQLEKSRLLSDRFSAERPKGSFSTLEIQRTEQGDSAMYLCATLVGASTDTQYFGPGTRLTVL.

The rearrangement joins TRBV6-1 to TRBJ1-2, with TRBD1 identical over 10 bases. In germline, CDR1 is MNHNS, CDR2 SASEGT. This CDR3 has 15 amino acids. Trimming at V came to 6 bases and at J to 3 bases, leaving 7 bases not matched to a gene. CDR3 in DNA: TGTGCCAGCAGCTTGGACAGGGGGTTGGACTATGGCTACACCTTC. It is translated as CASSLDRGLDYGYTF.

The chain combines TRBV2 with TRBJ2-7; 8 nucleotides agree with TRBD1. The germline V gene encodes CDR1 SNHLY and CDR2 FYNNEI. The CDR3 loop spans 15 amino acids. V gave up 6 bases and J gave up 5 bases; unmatched junction bases: 12. CDR3 loop: CASSLRRTGSDEQYF. CDR3 DNA: TGTGCCAGCAGCCTAAGGAGGACAGGGAGCGACGAGCAGTACTTC.

The rearrangement links TRBV5-1 to TRBJ2-1, with 11 bases lining up with TRBD2. The CDR3 spans 16 residues. The germline V gene has CDR1 SGHRS and CDR2 YFSETQ. After removal of 5 bases from V and 5 bases from J, the junction contained 9 bases not matched to a gene. CDR3 sequence (DNA): TGCGCCAGCAGGCAAGCCGGGACTAGCGGACACAATGAGCAGTTCTTC. Amino acids: CASRQAGTSGHNEQFF.

V is TRBV12-3 or TRBV12-4 and J is TRBJ2-7, with D possibly being TRBD1 or TRBD2 (6 bases each). Trimming cost V 6 bases and J 1 base, with 10 bases left between them. There are 13 residues in the CDR3. The CDR3 loop reads CASSGGLSYEQYF. The CDR3 DNA reads TGTGCCAGCAGCGGGGGCCTATCCTACGAGCAGTACTTC.